The 8 T cell receptor beta chains below all came from one sample that was sequenced in a study of cytomegalovirus exposure and HLA in healthy donors. PCR was performed using 60 Vbeta and 13 Jbeta primers. The data were produced by immunoSEQ multiplex PCR, yet TCRdb's version contains in-frame clones alone and is incomplete. Of approximately 150,000 clones listed, roughly 79% are singletons. The sample taken for sequencing was PBMCs. These receptor sequences come from a woman in her fifties or sixties in good health and CMV-seronegative.

The chain is built from TRBV28 and TRBJ2-1; the match to TRBD2 covers 14 bases. The V and J ends lost 6 bases and 6 bases, in that order; junction bases with no gene match: 4. The CDR3 is 15 residues long. Germline CDR1 MDHEN, CDR2 SYDVKM. CDR3 loop: CASSPGTSGSNEQFF. Written as DNA, the CDR3 is TGTGCCAGCAGCCCCGGGACTAGCGGGAGCAATGAGCAGTTCTTC.

This chain links TRBV14 with TRBJ2-7; 11 bases map to TRBD1. The CDR3 has 16 amino acids. CDR1 SGHDN and CDR2 FVKESK come from the germline V gene. The junction had 11 bases not matched to a gene; V was cut back by 4 bases and J by 6 bases. CDR3 DNA: TGTGCCAGCAGCCGTAAGAGTCCCGGGACAGGGGGCGAGCAGTACTTC. As protein: CASSRKSPGTGGEQYF.

The CDR3 DNA follows: TGTGCCAGCACTACAAACCCAGGGGGCACAGATACGCAGTATTTT. This codes for CASTTNPGGTDTQYF. V usage is TRBV6-6 and J usage is TRBJ2-3; a possible D gene is TRBD1 (6 bases). V dropped 7 bases and J dropped 1 base, with 15 bases sitting between them. The length of the CDR3 is 15 residues. The germline CDR1 and CDR2 sequences are MNHNY and SVGAGI (reference sequence).

The table lists this clone with a count of one. The rearrangement links TRBV21-1 to TRBJ2-7; TRBD2 is the table's D call and was not checked against the DNA. TRBV21-1 is deemed a pseudogene. The CDR3 covers 14 residues. The CDR3, as DNA: TGTGCCAGCTTAGCCCTAGCGGGGCTTTACGAGCAGTACTTC. It translates to CASLALAGLYEQYF.

The V call is TRBV6-1, the J call TRBJ2-5, with D perhaps matching TRBD2 (5 bases). The DNA end favors TRBJ2-7, so the J call may be wrong. CDR1 and CDR2 (germline): MNHNS, SASEGT. The CDR3 spans 14 residues. CDR3 in DNA: TGTGCCAGCAGTGATATAAGAGGGCCCTACGAGCAGTACTTC. Translated, it gives CASSDIRGPYEQYF.

The rearrangement links TRBV7-9 to TRBJ1-4; the D gene is possibly TRBD1 (5 bases). Trimming cost V 3 bases and J 8 bases, with 10 bases left between them. The CDR3 sequence is 13 residues long. CDR1 is SEHNR, CDR2 FQNEAQ, per germline (reference sequence). CDR3 sequence reads: CASSFQGREKLFF. In DNA, the CDR3 is TGTGCCAGCAGCTTCCAGGGTCGAGAAAAACTGTTTTTT.

V and J are TRBV18 and TRBJ2-1; possible D gene TRBD1, 6 bases. Trimming took 0 bases from V and 7 from J, leaving 25 bases between them. Germline-derived CDR1 and CDR2 are KGHSH and LQKENI. The CDR3 covers 19 residues. The CDR3 DNA reads TGTGCCAGCTCACCACCGTCTAATAACTGGGGGCGCAGGGAAAATGAGCAGTTCTTC. This translates into CASSPPSNNWGRRENEQFF.

The chain is built from TRBV28 and TRBJ1-3; D is unclear. The CDR3 is 14 amino acids. In germline, CDR1 is MDHEN, CDR2 SYDVKM. The V and J ends lost 8 bases and 3 bases respectively, with 14 bases between them. This CDR3 is CASLPSALGNTIYF. In DNA, the CDR3 is TGTGCCAGCCTCCCAAGTGCGCTTGGAAACACCATATATTTT. Using reference TRBV28 and TRBJ1-3 for the parts outside the CDR3, the full variable domain is DVKVTQSSRYLVKRTGEKVFLECVQDMDHENMFWYRQDPGLGLRLIYFSYDVKMKEKGDIPEGYSVSREKKERFSLILESASTNQTSMYLCASLPSALGNTIYFGEGSWLTVV.